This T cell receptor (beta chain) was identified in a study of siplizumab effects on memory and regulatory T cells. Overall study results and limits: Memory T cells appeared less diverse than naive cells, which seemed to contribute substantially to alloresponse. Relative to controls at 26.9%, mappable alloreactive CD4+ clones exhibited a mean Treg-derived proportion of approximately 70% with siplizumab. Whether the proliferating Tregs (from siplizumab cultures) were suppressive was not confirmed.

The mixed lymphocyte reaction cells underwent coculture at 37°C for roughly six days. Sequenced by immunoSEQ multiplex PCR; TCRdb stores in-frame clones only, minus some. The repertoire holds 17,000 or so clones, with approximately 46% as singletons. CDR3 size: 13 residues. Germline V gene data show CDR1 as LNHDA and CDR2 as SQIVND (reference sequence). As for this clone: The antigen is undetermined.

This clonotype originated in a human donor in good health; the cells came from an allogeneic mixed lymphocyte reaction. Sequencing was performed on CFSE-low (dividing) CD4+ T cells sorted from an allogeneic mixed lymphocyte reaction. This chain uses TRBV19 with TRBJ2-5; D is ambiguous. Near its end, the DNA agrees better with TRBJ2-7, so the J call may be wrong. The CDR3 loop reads CASSTPPTYEQYF. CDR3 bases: TGTGCCAGTAGTACACCTCCAACCTACGAGCAGTACTTC.